This T cell receptor (beta chain) was recorded in a study of cytomegalovirus exposure and HLA in healthy donors. This CDR3 has 13 residues. The germline V and J ends were trimmed by 0 bases and 3 bases, with 6 bases remaining between them. The germline V gene encodes CDR1 LGHNA and CDR2 YSLEER. This PCR relied on a set of 60 Vbeta primers and 13 Jbeta primers. Using immunoSEQ multiplex PCR, the repertoire was profiled, and TCRdb retains in-frame clones only, with some absent. The data hold 100,000 to 150,000 clones, with roughly four fifths observed a single time. The sample consisted of PBMCs. The receptor's source is a male donor in good health and CMV-seropositive. V gene TRBV4-3 combines with J gene TRBJ2-7, with D uncertain. In nucleotides, the CDR3 is TGCGCCAGCAGCCAAGAGGCCGACTACGAGCAGTACTTC. Amino acids: CASSQEADYEQYF.